This entry lists 31 T cell receptor beta chains sequenced from one sample in a study of Ad26.COV2.S vaccination and SARS-CoV-2 variants. TCRdb's copy holds only in-frame clones and misses some; the assay was immunoSEQ multiplex PCR. Of 300,000 to 400,000 clones in the sample, about 86% were seen once. Sample treatment: approximately 18 received Ad26.COV2.S at low or high dose, single or two shots; about 5 received placebo; per-sample allocation not given. It was on day 63 after the first vaccine or placebo injection that samples were taken. This specimen consisted of peripheral blood, obtained in a trial of Ad26.COV2.S vaccine versus placebo. The receptor set was obtained from a person aged 18-60 years who received the Ad26.COV2.S COVID-19 vaccine or a placebo.

This clone was picked up one time. The rearrangement joins TRBV6-1 to TRBJ1-2; the D is unclear. CDR1 and CDR2 (germline): MNHNS, SASEGT. Trimming took 0 bases from V and 4 from J, leaving 6 bases between them. There are 13 residues in the CDR3. DNA of the CDR3: TGTGCCAGCAGTGAAGCAGGGTTCTATGGCTACACCTTC. As protein: CASSEAGFYGYTF.

CDR3 sequence (DNA): TGTGCCAGGGCCCCTTCGGCAGCGAACACCGGGGAGCTGTTTTTT. Its protein is CARAPSAANTGELFF. This chain uses TRBV7-9 with TRBJ2-2, with D uncertain. CDR1 and CDR2 (germline): SEHNR, FQNEAQ (reference sequence). The ends were cut back, 9 bases at V and 0 bases at J, with 14 bases in the middle. The CDR3 runs 15 residues.

The rearrangement uses TRBV10-3 and TRBJ1-2, with TRBD1 matching 8 bases. CDR1 ENHRY and CDR2 SYGVKD come from the germline V gene. The CDR3 is 18 residues long. J gave up 2 bases and V 4 bases, and 15 bases lay outside the gene matches. Here the CDR3 DNA reads TGTGCCATCAGTGTGATGACTGCAGGGGGCGTGAAGAACTATGGCTACACCTTC. Translation: CAISVMTAGGVKNYGYTF.

V gene TRBV4-3 combines with J gene TRBJ2-1; 8 nucleotides agree with TRBD2. Germline V gene data show CDR1 as LGHNA and CDR2 as YSLEER. The V segment lost 2 bases and the J segment 2 bases; nucleotides outside the gene matches: 2. The CDR3 runs to 15 residues. The CDR3 sequence is CASSQSGSPYNEQFF. The CDR3 DNA follows: TGCGCCAGCAGCCAAAGCGGGAGCCCCTACAATGAGCAGTTCTTC.

The V gene is TRBV4-1, the J gene TRBJ2-7, with D tentatively TRBD2 (6 bases). In germline, CDR1 is MGHRA, CDR2 YSYEKL. The germline V and J ends were trimmed by 5 bases and 3 bases, with 17 bases remaining between them. This CDR3 is built from 15 residues. Written as DNA, the CDR3 is TGCGCCAGCAGCTATCGTCAGCGGGCGTACTACGAGCAGTACTTC. This codes for CASSYRQRAYYEQYF.

This chain uses TRBV28 with TRBJ1-1; the D gene is possibly TRBD1 (6 bases). Trimming removed 11 bases at V and 2 bases at J, with 15 bases between. Per germline, CDR1 MDHEN and CDR2 SYDVKM. This CDR3 spans 13 amino acids. The CDR3 DNA is TGTGCCGCAACACGGGACACTAACACTGAAGCTTTCTTT. This translates into CAATRDTNTEAFF.

In its sample, this clone was seen once. The identical CDR3 is also encoded by other nucleotide sequences in the sample. This chain connects TRBV18 to TRBJ2-2; perhaps TRBD1 as D (5 bases). CDR1 is KGHSH, CDR2 LQKENI, per germline. CDR3 length: 16 amino acids. Trimming took off 4 bases at V and 0 bases at J, with 12 bases between the two ends. The CDR3 is CASSLLDSANTGELFF. In DNA, the CDR3 is TGTGCCAGCTCACTACTCGACAGCGCGAACACCGGGGAGCTGTTTTTT. Full variable domain (remainder filled in from reference TRBV18 and TRBJ2-2): NAGVMQNPRHLVRRRGQEARLRCSPMKGHSHVYWYRQLPEEGLKFMVYLQKENIIDESGMPKERFSAEFPKEGPSILRIQQVVRGDSAAYFCASSLLDSANTGELFFGEGSRLTVL.

The rearrangement uses TRBV7-9 and TRBJ2-7; D gene ambiguous. Germline V lookup: CDR1 SEHNR, CDR2 FQNEAQ (reference sequence). The V end lost 6 bases, the J end lost 3 bases, and 12 bases lay between the germline ends. The length of the CDR3 is 13 residues. DNA for the CDR3: TGTGCCAGCAGACCCCCGGCTGGCTACGAGCAGTACTTC. Amino acids: CASRPPAGYEQYF.

The chain uses TRBV4-1 and TRBJ2-2, with no clear D. Germline CDR1 MGHRA, CDR2 YSYEKL. V was trimmed by 3 bases and J by 5 bases, leaving 7 bases between them. CDR3 length: 13 amino acids. The CDR3 reads CASSHVATGELFF. The CDR3 bases are TGCGCCAGCAGCCATGTGGCGACCGGGGAGCTGTTTTTT.

The V gene is TRBV5-1, the J gene TRBJ2-6; TRBD1 might be the D (6 bases). V was clipped by 0 bases and J by 9 bases, with 16 bases between them. The CDR3 is 16 residues long. Looked up from germline, CDR1 is SGHRS and CDR2 is YFSETQ. In nucleotides, the CDR3 is TGCGCCAGCAGCTTGGAGACTCAACAGGGTGGCAACGTCCTGACTTTC. Translation gives CASSLETQQGGNVLTF.

The gene calls are TRBV27 and TRBJ2-5; 8 nucleotides match TRBD1. The V gene end was trimmed by 5 bases and the J gene end by 1 base; junction bases not matched to a gene: 12. Germline CDR1 reads MNHEY; CDR2 reads SMNVEV (reference sequence). The CDR3 is made up of 17 amino acids. CDR3: CASSPRDDRGFQETQYF. In DNA, the CDR3 is TGTGCCAGCAGTCCCAGGGATGACAGGGGATTCCAAGAGACCCAGTACTTC.

This clone was detected once. This chain joins TRBV7-6 and TRBJ1-4; D gene uncertain. This CDR3 is 14 amino acids long. Trimming removed 5 bases from V and 8 bases from J, with 15 bases in between. CDR1 is SGHVS, CDR2 FNYEAQ, per germline. The CDR3 nucleotides are TGTGCCAGCAGCCCGGCCTGGGGAGGGGAAAAACTGTTTTTT. This sequence encodes CASSPAWGGEKLFF.

Many counts were recorded for this clone. This chain joins TRBV11-2 and TRBJ2-7; D uncertain. Germline loops: CDR1 SGHAT, CDR2 FQNNGV. The CDR3 length is 17 residues. Trimming stripped 1 base from V and 0 bases from J, with 16 bases between. The CDR3: CASSLGLLRITSYEQYF. DNA for the CDR3: TGTGCCAGCAGCTTAGGTTTACTGAGAATCACCTCCTACGAGCAGTACTTC.

The gene calls are TRBV9 and TRBJ2-7; 7 bases are a match to TRBD1. CDR3 length: 13 residues. V was pared by 0 bases and J by 6 bases, with 3 bases of the junction left unmatched. Germline V lookup: CDR1 SGDLS, CDR2 YYNGEE. The CDR3 reads CASSVDRGSEQYF. The DNA for the CDR3 is TGTGCCAGCAGCGTAGACAGGGGATCCGAGCAGTACTTC.

The chain has TRBV5-1 and TRBJ2-4; D is unclear. Germline CDR1 reads SGHRS; CDR2 reads YFSETQ. Trimming shortened V by 0 bases and J by 1 base, and 11 bases separated the two germline ends. This CDR3 is built from 16 residues. DNA of the CDR3: TGCGCCAGCAGCTTGGACCCCCAATCGGCCAAAAACATTCAGTACTTC. It yields the protein CASSLDPQSAKNIQYF. The whole variable domain, remainder taken from reference TRBV5-1 and TRBJ2-4, is KAGVTQTPRYLIKTRGQQVTLSCSPISGHRSVSWYQQTPGQGLQFLFEYFSETQRNKGNFPGRFSGRQFSNSRSEMNVSTLELGDSALYLCASSLDPQSAKNIQYFGAGTRLSVL.

This clone occurred a few times. The chain links TRBV4-2 to TRBJ1-6; 7 positions match TRBD1. The CDR3 length is 18 residues. Germline CDR1 and CDR2: LGHNA and YNFKEQ. The junction had 6 bases not matched to a gene; V was cut back by 0 bases and J by 1 base. In DNA, the CDR3 is TGTGCCAGCAGCCAAGAAGTAAAGGGGGCTTCCTATAATTCACCCCTCCACTTT. This encodes CASSQEVKGASYNSPLHF.

This clone was observed a handful of times. The genes are TRBV28 and TRBJ1-5, with D uncertain. The length of the CDR3 is 14 residues. CDR1 is MDHEN, CDR2 SYDVKM, per germline. The V end was cut by 4 bases, the J end by 0 bases, with 7 bases between. The CDR3 nucleotides read TGTGCCAGCAGTTCGGATCTTAGCAATCAGCCCCAGCATTTT. Amino acids: CASSSDLSNQPQHF.

V is TRBV24-1 and J is TRBJ2-1; 9 bases map to TRBD2. J was trimmed by 6 bases and V by 7 bases; bases with no gene match: 6. The CDR3 runs 14 residues. CDR1 KGHDR and CDR2 SFDVKD come from the germline V gene. The CDR3 coding sequence is TGTGCCACCAGGGGCGGGAGGGCTACCAATGAGCAGTTCTTC. This codes for CATRGGRATNEQFF.

V is TRBV6-5 and J is TRBJ2-2, with D possibly matching TRBD2 (5 bases). This CDR3 spans 14 amino acids. Trimming took 4 bases from V and 6 from J, leaving 12 bases between them. Germline-derived CDR1 and CDR2 are MNHEY and SVGAGI. The CDR3 loop reads CASSSLGWAGELFF. Written as DNA, the CDR3 is TGTGCCAGCAGTTCACTAGGGTGGGCCGGGGAGCTGTTTTTT.

The rearrangement joins TRBV4-2 to TRBJ2-3; 7 bases match TRBD2. CDR1 LGHNA and CDR2 YNFKEQ come from the germline V gene. V shed 4 bases, J shed 0 bases, and the junction held 16 bases outside the gene matches. The CDR3 spans 19 residues. CDR3 nucleotide sequence: TGTGCCAGCAGCCCCCTAGGCAGCGGGGAAACCTCTAGCACAGATACGCAGTATTTT. Translated, it gives CASSPLGSGETSSTDTQYF.

This chain joins TRBV21-1 and TRBJ1-4. TRBV21-1 is annotated as a pseudogene. The length of the CDR3 is 16 residues. The CDR3 protein is CASSNLWGGTNEKLFF. The CDR3 DNA is TGTGCCAGCAGCAATCTCTGGGGGGGAACTAATGAAAAACTGTTTTTT.

The chain joins TRBV5-6 to TRBJ1-5; maybe TRBD1 (5 bases). Germline CDR1 is SGHDT and CDR2 is YYEEEE. The germline V and J ends were trimmed by 4 bases and 2 bases, with 10 bases remaining between them. CDR3 length: 14 amino acids. This CDR3 is CASSPRVGNQPQHF. CDR3 DNA sequence: TGTGCCAGCAGCCCCAGGGTAGGCAATCAGCCCCAGCATTTT.

The chain joins TRBV7-2 to TRBJ2-1; possible D gene TRBD2, 5 bases. V was cut by 0 bases and J by 7 bases, with 7 bases left in between. This CDR3 spans 13 amino acids. Germline CDR1 and CDR2: SGHTA and FQGNSA. The CDR3 nucleotides are TGTGCCAGCAGCTTAGCTCGAGGGAATGAGCAGTTCTTC. Amino acids: CASSLARGNEQFF.

In its sample, this clone was seen a few times. The chain combines TRBV4-3 with TRBJ2-6, with D perhaps matching TRBD1 or TRBD2 (5 bases each). Germline V gives CDR1 LGHNA, CDR2 YSLEER. The CDR3 length is 15 residues. V gave up 3 bases and J gave up 5 bases, with 11 bases separating them. CDR3: CASSQTGTWANVLTF. The CDR3 bases are TGCGCCAGCAGCCAGACCGGGACGTGGGCCAACGTCCTGACTTTC.

A remark on this clone: Its ends do not fully match the called genes, so a read error is possible. V and J are TRBV7-7 and TRBJ2-5, with D maybe TRBD1 (7 bases). Germline assignment: CDR1 SSHAT and CDR2 FNYEAQ (reference sequence). This CDR3 region has 18 residues. The CDR3 here is CASSLGLEGAGVYETQYF. The CDR3, as DNA: TGTGCTAGCAGCTTAGGACTGGAGGGGGCCGGAGTGTATGAGACCCAGTACTTC.

The chain employs TRBV24-1 and TRBJ2-1; weak D call: TRBD2 (7 bases). V was shortened by 3 bases and J by 4 bases, with 9 bases between the two germline ends. The CDR3 spans 14 residues. CDR1 and CDR2 from the germline V gene are KGHDR and SFDVKD. The CDR3 sequence is CATSDRGGYNEQFF. The CDR3 DNA follows: TGTGCCACCAGTGATAGGGGGGGGTACAATGAGCAGTTCTTC.

This clone showed up just once. The chain recombines TRBV27 with TRBJ2-5, with 11 bases lining up with TRBD2. The J segment lost 5 bases and the V segment lost 6 bases, leaving 8 bases of the junction unmatched. Germline V gene data show CDR1 as MNHEY and CDR2 as SMNVEV (reference sequence). The CDR3 is 15 amino acids. The CDR3 here is CASREIAGGRETQYF. CDR3 DNA sequence: TGTGCCAGCAGGGAAATAGCGGGGGGGCGGGAGACCCAGTACTTC.

V is TRBV10-3 and J is TRBJ2-7; 9 bases align to TRBD1. The junction had 11 bases not matched to a gene; V was cut back by 7 bases and J by 7 bases. The V gene's germline CDR1 is ENHRY and CDR2 SYGVKD. The CDR3 spans 14 residues. The CDR3 loop reads CAITHRTGDREQYF. In DNA form, the CDR3 reads TGTGCCATCACCCATCGGACAGGGGACAGGGAGCAGTACTTC.

The chain joins TRBV5-8 to TRBJ2-5, with TRBD1 matching 7 bases. Per germline, CDR1 SGHTS and CDR2 YDEGEE. Trimming took 4 bases from V and 4 from J; bases not matched to a gene: 7. The CDR3 loop spans 14 amino acids. CDR3 sequence reads: CASSPGQGVETQYF. CDR3 nucleotides: TGTGCCAGCAGCCCCGGGCAGGGGGTAGAGACCCAGTACTTC.

The chain links TRBV28 to TRBJ1-2, with D possibly TRBD1 on 6 matching bases. CDR1 and CDR2 from the germline V gene are MDHEN and SYDVKM. V was cut by 6 bases and J by 8 bases, with 16 bases left in between. This CDR3 is 13 amino acids long. This CDR3 is CASRAAGAEGYTF. The CDR3 bases are TGTGCCAGCAGGGCGGCGGGGGCTGAGGGCTACACCTTC.

This rearrangement joins TRBV28 to TRBJ2-3, with D perhaps matching TRBD1 or TRBD2 (6 bases each). Germline CDR1 reads MDHEN; CDR2 reads SYDVKM. V dropped 11 bases and J dropped 3 bases, with 12 bases sitting between them. The CDR3 loop spans 12 amino acids. This CDR3 is CASGAPTDTQYF. The DNA of the CDR3 is TGTGCCTCGGGGGCGCCGACAGATACGCAGTATTTT.